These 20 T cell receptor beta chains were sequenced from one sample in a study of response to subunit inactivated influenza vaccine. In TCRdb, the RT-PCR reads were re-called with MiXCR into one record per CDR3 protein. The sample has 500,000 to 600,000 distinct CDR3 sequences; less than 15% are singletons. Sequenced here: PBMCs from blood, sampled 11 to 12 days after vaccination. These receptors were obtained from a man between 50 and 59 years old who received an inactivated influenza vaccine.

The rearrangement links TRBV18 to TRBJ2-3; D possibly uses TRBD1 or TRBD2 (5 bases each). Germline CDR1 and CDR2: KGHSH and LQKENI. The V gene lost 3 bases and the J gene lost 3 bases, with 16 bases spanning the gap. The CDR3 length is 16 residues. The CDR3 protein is CASSPLGADNTDTQYF. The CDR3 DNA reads TGTGCCAGCTCACCCCTCGGGGCGGATAATACAGATACGCAGTATTTT. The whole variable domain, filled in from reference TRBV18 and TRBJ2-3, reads NAGVMQNPRHLVRRRGQEARLRCSPMKGHSHVYWYRQLPEEGLKFMVYLQKENIIDESGMPKERFSAEFPKEGPSILRIQQVVRGDSAAYFCASSPLGADNTDTQYFGPGTRLTVL.

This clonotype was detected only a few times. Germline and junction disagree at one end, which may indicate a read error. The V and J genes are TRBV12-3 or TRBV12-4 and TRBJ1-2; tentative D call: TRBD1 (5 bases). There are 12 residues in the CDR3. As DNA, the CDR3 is TGTGCCAGCAGTATCGCCCCGGGGGGTTTGGCCTTC. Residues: CASSIAPGGLAF.

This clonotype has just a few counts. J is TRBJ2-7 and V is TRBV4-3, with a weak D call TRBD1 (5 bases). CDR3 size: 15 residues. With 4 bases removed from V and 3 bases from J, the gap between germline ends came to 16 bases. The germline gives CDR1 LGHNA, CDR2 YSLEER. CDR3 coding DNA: TGCGCCAGCAGCCGACTCCAGGGATCTTACTACGAGCAGTACTTC. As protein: CASSRLQGSYYEQYF.

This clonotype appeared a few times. In DNA, the CDR3 is TGTGCCAGCAGCACGCCGGACAGGGGGACACCCTACAATGAGCAGTTCTTC. This gives the protein CASSTPDRGTPYNEQFF. This sequence joins TRBV7-2 and TRBJ2-1; 10 bases align to TRBD1. CDR1 SGHTA and CDR2 FQGNSA come from the germline V gene. The ends lost 5 bases at V and 2 bases at J; junction bases unmatched: 9. The CDR3 consists of 17 residues. Looking up the rest from reference TRBV7-2 and TRBJ2-1 gives the full variable domain: GAGVSQSPSNKVTEKGKDVELRCDPISGHTALYWYRQSLGQGLEFLIYFQGNSAPDKSGLPSDRFSAERTGGSVSTLTIQRTQQEDSAVYLCASSTPDRGTPYNEQFFGPGTRLTVL.

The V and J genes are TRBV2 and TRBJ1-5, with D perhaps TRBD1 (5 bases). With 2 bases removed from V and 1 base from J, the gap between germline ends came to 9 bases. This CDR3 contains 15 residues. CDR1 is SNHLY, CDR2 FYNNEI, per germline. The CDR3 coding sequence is TGTGCCAGCAGTGAAAGGTCAGGGAGCAATCAGCCCCAGCATTTT. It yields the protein CASSERSGSNQPQHF.

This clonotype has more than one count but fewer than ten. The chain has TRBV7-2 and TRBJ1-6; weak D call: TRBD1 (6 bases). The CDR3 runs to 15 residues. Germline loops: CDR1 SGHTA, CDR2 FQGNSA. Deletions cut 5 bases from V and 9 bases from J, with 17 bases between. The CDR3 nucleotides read TGTGCCAGCAGCGCGACAGGTCCCCGGGGTTCACCCCTCCACTTT. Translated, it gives CASSATGPRGSPLHF.

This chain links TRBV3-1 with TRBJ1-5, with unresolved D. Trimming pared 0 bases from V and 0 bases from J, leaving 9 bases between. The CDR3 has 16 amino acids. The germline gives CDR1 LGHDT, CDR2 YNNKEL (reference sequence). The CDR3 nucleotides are TGTGCCAGCAGCCAAGATCTAGGGTCTAGCAATCAGCCCCAGCATTTT. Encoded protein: CASSQDLGSSNQPQHF.

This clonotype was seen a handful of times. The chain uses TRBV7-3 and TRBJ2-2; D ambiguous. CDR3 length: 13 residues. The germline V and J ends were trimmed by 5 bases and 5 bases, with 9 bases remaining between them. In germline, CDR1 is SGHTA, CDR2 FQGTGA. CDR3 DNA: TGTGCCAGCAGCCCCCATACGACCGGGGAGCTGTTTTTT. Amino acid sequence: CASSPHTTGELFF.

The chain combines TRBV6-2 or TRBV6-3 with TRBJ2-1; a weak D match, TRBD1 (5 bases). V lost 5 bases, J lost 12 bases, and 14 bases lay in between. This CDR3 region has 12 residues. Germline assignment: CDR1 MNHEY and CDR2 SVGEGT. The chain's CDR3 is CASSEQDRAQFF. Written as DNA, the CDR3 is TGTGCCAGCAGTGAACAGGACCGGGCGCAGTTCTTC.

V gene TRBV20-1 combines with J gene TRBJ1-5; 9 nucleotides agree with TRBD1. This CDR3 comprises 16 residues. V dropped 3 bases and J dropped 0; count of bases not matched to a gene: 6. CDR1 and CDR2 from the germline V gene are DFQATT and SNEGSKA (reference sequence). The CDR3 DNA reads TGCAGTGCTAGGATGACAGGGGGTGGTAGCAATCAGCCCCAGCATTTT. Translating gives CSARMTGGGSNQPQHF.

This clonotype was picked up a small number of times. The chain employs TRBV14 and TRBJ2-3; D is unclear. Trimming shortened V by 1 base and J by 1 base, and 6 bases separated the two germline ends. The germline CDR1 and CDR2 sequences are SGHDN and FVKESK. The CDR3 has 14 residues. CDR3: CASSQVSRTDTQYF. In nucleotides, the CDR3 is TGTGCCAGCAGCCAAGTATCCCGCACAGATACGCAGTATTTT.

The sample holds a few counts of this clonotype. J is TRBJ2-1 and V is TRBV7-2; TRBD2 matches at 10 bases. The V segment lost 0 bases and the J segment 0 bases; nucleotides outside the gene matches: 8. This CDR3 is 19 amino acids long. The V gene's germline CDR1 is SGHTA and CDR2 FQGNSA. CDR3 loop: CASSLASLAGAGSYNEQFF. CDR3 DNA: TGTGCCAGCAGCTTAGCAAGCCTAGCGGGAGCCGGCTCCTACAATGAGCAGTTCTTC.

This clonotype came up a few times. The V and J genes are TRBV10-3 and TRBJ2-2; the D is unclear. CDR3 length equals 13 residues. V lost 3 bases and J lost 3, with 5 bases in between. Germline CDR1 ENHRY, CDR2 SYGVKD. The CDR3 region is CAISEKDTGELFF. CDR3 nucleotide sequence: TGTGCCATCAGTGAAAAAGACACCGGGGAGCTGTTTTTT.

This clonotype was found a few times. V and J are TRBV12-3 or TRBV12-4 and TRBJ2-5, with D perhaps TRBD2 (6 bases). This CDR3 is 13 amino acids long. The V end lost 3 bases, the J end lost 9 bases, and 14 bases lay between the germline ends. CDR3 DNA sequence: TGTGCCAGCAGTTTTCAACGGCCGGGGGCCCAGTACTTC. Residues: CASSFQRPGAQYF.

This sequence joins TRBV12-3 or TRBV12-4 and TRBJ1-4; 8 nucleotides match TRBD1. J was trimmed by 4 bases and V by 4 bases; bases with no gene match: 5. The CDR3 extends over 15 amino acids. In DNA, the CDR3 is TGTGCCAGCAGTTATTACAGGGGGAGTAATGAAAAACTGTTTTTT. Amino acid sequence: CASSYYRGSNEKLFF.

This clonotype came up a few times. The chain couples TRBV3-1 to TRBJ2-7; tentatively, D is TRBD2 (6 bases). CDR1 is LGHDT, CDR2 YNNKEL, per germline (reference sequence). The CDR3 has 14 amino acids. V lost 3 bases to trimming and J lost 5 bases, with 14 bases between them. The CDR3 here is CASSQGWGVNEQYF. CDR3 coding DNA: TGTGCCAGCAGCCAGGGTTGGGGGGTTAACGAGCAGTACTTC.

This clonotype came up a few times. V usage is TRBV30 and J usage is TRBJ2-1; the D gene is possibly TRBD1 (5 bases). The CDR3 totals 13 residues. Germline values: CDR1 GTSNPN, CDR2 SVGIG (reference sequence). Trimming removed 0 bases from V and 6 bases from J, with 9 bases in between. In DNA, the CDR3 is TGTGCCTGGAGTGTCAACAGGTTCAATGAGCAGTTCTTC. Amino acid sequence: CAWSVNRFNEQFF.

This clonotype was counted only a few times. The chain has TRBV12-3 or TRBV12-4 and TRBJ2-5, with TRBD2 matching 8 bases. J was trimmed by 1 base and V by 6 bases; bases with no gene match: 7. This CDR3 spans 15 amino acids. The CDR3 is CASSISGTIQETQYF. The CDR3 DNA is TGTGCCAGCAGCATTAGCGGGACGATCCAAGAGACCCAGTACTTC.

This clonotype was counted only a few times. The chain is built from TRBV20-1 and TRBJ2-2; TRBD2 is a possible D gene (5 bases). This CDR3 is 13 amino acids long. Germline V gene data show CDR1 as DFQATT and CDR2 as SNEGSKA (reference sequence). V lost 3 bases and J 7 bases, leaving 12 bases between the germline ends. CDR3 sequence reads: CSARERARGELFF. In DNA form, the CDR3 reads TGCAGTGCTAGGGAGAGGGCGCGCGGGGAGCTGTTTTTT.

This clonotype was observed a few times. The CDR3 sequence is CASSMLAGGVEQYF. CDR3 nucleotides: TGTGCCAGTAGTATGCTAGCGGGTGGAGTCGAGCAGTACTTC. This chain joins TRBV19 and TRBJ2-7; 8 bases match TRBD2. After removal of 3 bases from V and 6 bases from J, the junction contained 7 bases not matched to a gene. This CDR3 has 14 residues. Germline V gene data show CDR1 as LNHDA and CDR2 as SQIVND (reference sequence).